The 23 T cell receptor beta chains below were found in one sample sequenced in a study of blood T cell repertoires in COVID-19. The method was immunoSEQ multiplex PCR; TCRdb's version includes in-frame clones alone and lacks a portion of them. The data contain tens of thousands of clones, about 74% of them seen just once; the ten biggest clones take up under 2.5%. Sequenced input: peripheral blood. The source of these receptors is a man aged 70 or older with COVID-19, enrolled during active disease.

This rearrangement joins TRBV12-3 or TRBV12-4 to TRBJ1-2; 9 bases are shared with TRBD1. V dropped 8 bases and J dropped 7; count of bases not matched to a gene: 2. This CDR3 is built from 11 residues. CDR3 in amino acids: CASEQGAGYTF. The CDR3, as DNA: TGTGCCAGCGAACAGGGGGCTGGCTACACCTTC.

This chain uses TRBV30 with TRBJ1-2; no definite D call. V shed 0 bases and J shed 8 bases, with 10 bases lying between them. The CDR3 is made up of 12 amino acids. From germline, CDR1 is GTSNPN and CDR2 SVGIG (reference sequence). The CDR3 region has the DNA TGTGCCTGGAGTGTAGTGGGCTCGGGCTACACCTTC. It translates to CAWSVVGSGYTF.

The chain links TRBV24-1 to TRBJ2-7; TRBD1 matches 10 bases. Germline V gene lookup returns CDR1 KGHDR and CDR2 SFDVKD. The CDR3 contains 16 residues. V dropped 2 bases and J dropped 4; count of bases not matched to a gene: 7. The DNA of the CDR3 is TGTGCCACCAGTGATTCCCGACAGGGGGCTACGTACGAGCAGTACTTC. Its translation is CATSDSRQGATYEQYF.

This sequence joins TRBV10-3 and TRBJ2-3, with 7 nucleotides matching TRBD2. V lost 8 bases and J lost 3; bases outside the gene matches: 2. Germline CDR1 is ENHRY and CDR2 is SYGVKD. The CDR3 is made up of 12 amino acids. CDR3 region: CAIAGETDTQYF. As DNA, the CDR3 is TGTGCCATCGCGGGAGAAACAGATACGCAGTATTTT.

The chain is built from TRBV28 and TRBJ2-7; TRBD2 is a possible D gene (6 bases). This CDR3 comprises 15 residues. CDR1 is MDHEN and CDR2 is SYDVKM in the germline V gene. The V end lost 2 bases, the J end lost 2 bases, and 13 bases lay between the germline ends. DNA of the CDR3: TGTGCCAGCAGTTTAGGTGGGACGGGGGCCTACGAGCAGTACTTC. Encoded protein: CASSLGGTGAYEQYF.

This clone was detected once. The V and J genes are TRBV7-2 and TRBJ2-1; 8 bases fit TRBD1. CDR3 length equals 15 residues. Germline loops: CDR1 SGHTA, CDR2 FQGNSA. The V gene end was trimmed by 3 bases and the J gene end by 7 bases; junction bases not matched to a gene: 8. The CDR3 loop reads CASSLAGTGGNEQFF. CDR3 nucleotides: TGTGCCAGCAGCTTGGCCGGGACAGGCGGGAATGAGCAGTTCTTC.

The V and J genes are TRBV6-1 and TRBJ2-1, with 11 bases that match TRBD2. J lost 9 bases, V lost 4 bases, and 11 bases had no gene match. Germline lookup yields CDR1 MNHNS and CDR2 SASEGT. This CDR3 has 16 amino acids. The CDR3 sequence: CASSVSLAGGPSEQFF. In DNA form, the CDR3 reads TGTGCCAGCAGTGTTTCTTTAGCGGGAGGGCCAAGTGAGCAGTTCTTC.

This clone was found a few times. The chain couples TRBV11-2 to TRBJ2-1, with TRBD2 as a possible D gene (5 bases). Trimming took 3 bases from V and 1 from J, leaving 10 bases between them. The germline V gene has CDR1 SGHAT and CDR2 FQNNGV. The CDR3 covers 15 residues. The CDR3 loop reads CASSFSRDSYNEQFF. The CDR3 bases are TGTGCCAGCAGCTTTTCTCGGGATTCCTACAATGAGCAGTTCTTC.

This rearrangement joins TRBV2 to TRBJ1-6; 12 bases are a match to TRBD1. With 5 bases clipped from V and 10 bases from J, the junction kept 6 bases outside the gene matches. The length of the CDR3 is 15 residues. CDR1 and CDR2 (germline): SNHLY, FYNNEI. The CDR3 is CASSTGTGGGSPLHF. CDR3 in DNA: TGTGCCAGCAGTACCGGGACAGGGGGCGGCTCACCCCTCCACTTT. The full variable domain, its missing parts supplied by reference TRBV2 and TRBJ1-6, is EPEVTQTPSHQVTQMGQEVILRCVPISNHLYFYWYRQILGQKVEFLVSFYNNEISEKSEIFDDQFSVERPDGSNFTLKIRSTKLEDSAMYFCASSTGTGGGSPLHFGNGTRLTVT.

The gene calls are TRBV18 and TRBJ1-2; TRBD1 might be the D (5 bases). The germline V gene has CDR1 KGHSH and CDR2 LQKENI. This CDR3 region has 13 residues. V gave up 0 bases and J gave up 8 bases, with 10 bases separating them. CDR3 sequence: CASSPPGRAGYTF. CDR3 sequence (DNA): TGTGCCAGCTCACCACCGGGCAGGGCGGGCTACACCTTC.

The rearrangement joins TRBV7-2 to TRBJ2-7, with TRBD2 identical over 7 bases. The CDR3 spans 17 residues. V gave up 2 bases and J gave up 4 bases; unmatched junction bases: 14. CDR1 and CDR2 (germline): SGHTA, FQGNSA. The CDR3 protein is CASSLLPPAGVVYEQYF. The CDR3 DNA follows: TGTGCCAGCAGCTTATTGCCCCCCGCGGGAGTAGTTTACGAGCAGTACTTC.

The chain combines TRBV23-1 with TRBJ1-1; 8 bases are shared with TRBD1. TRBV23-1 is an ORF for which the function is uncertain. This CDR3 contains 12 residues. V lost 10 bases and J lost 3; bases outside the gene matches: 4. DNA for the CDR3: TGCGCCAATATACAGGGGGACACTGAAGCTTTCTTT. It translates to CANIQGDTEAFF.

By proportion, this clone is medium-sized. The chain has TRBV2 and TRBJ1-1; D is undetermined. The CDR3 sequence is 13 residues long. The germline gives CDR1 SNHLY, CDR2 FYNNEI. Trimming left V 7 bases short and J 4 bases short, with 13 bases between. The CDR3 protein is CASNGRVGTEAFF. CDR3 in DNA: TGTGCCAGCAATGGGAGGGTGGGCACTGAAGCTTTCTTT.

In regard to this clone: Other nucleotide sequences in the sample specify the same CDR3. The chain recombines TRBV14 with TRBJ1-2; TRBD1 agrees at 10 bases. With 5 bases clipped from V and 5 bases from J, the junction kept 8 bases outside the gene matches. Germline CDR1 is SGHDN and CDR2 is FVKESK. CDR3 size: 15 residues. The CDR3 loop reads CASSSRQGARYGYTF. CDR3 coding DNA: TGTGCCAGCAGCTCTCGACAGGGGGCGAGGTATGGCTACACCTTC.

The chain recombines TRBV2 with TRBJ1-1, with 8 bases fitting TRBD1. Germline V gene lookup returns CDR1 SNHLY and CDR2 FYNNEI. There are 14 residues in the CDR3. Unmatched junction bases numbered 3, after V lost 2 bases and J lost 4 bases. The CDR3 spells CASSESRGLTEAFF. Written as DNA, the CDR3 is TGTGCCAGCAGTGAAAGCAGGGGGCTCACTGAAGCTTTCTTT.

The chain recombines TRBV11-3 with TRBJ1-1; possibly TRBD1 for D (5 bases). V was shortened by 3 bases and J by 7 bases, with 12 bases between the two germline ends. Looked up from germline, CDR1 is SGHNT and CDR2 is YENEEA. The CDR3 has 13 amino acids. The CDR3 nucleotides are TGTGCCAGCAGCTTGGGGGGGACCGGTGAAGCTTTCTTT. The encoded protein is CASSLGGTGEAFF.

A few counts support this clone. This chain connects TRBV19 to TRBJ1-5; D is perhaps TRBD1 (5 bases). This CDR3 has 16 amino acids. The germline gives CDR1 LNHDA, CDR2 SQIVND (reference sequence). V was cut by 3 bases and J by 0 bases, with 12 bases left in between. The CDR3 bases are TGTGCCAGTAGTATCACCGGGGGAGCTAGCAATCAGCCCCAGCATTTT. Translated: CASSITGGASNQPQHF. Based on the CDR3 plus reference TRBV19 and TRBJ1-5, the full variable domain is DGGITQSPKYLFRKEGQNVTLSCEQNLNHDAMYWYRQDPGQGLRLIYYSQIVNDFQKGDIAEGYSVSREKKESFPLTVTSAQKNPTAFYLCASSITGGASNQPQHFGDGTRLSIL.

In this sample, this clone turned up a few times. The V and J genes are TRBV19 and TRBJ1-2; D not certain. The germline gives CDR1 LNHDA, CDR2 SQIVND (reference sequence). This CDR3 has 12 residues. Between the trimmed V and J ends, which lost 7 bases and 4 bases, there was a span of 10 bases. Here the CDR3 reads CASNRESYGYTF. The CDR3 nucleotides read TGTGCCAGTAATCGGGAAAGCTATGGCTACACCTTC.

The table lists this clone with a few counts. V and J are TRBV15 and TRBJ1-1, with 8 positions matching TRBD1. V lost 1 base to trimming and J lost 6 bases; unmatched junction nucleotides: 16. Looked up from germline, CDR1 is LNHNV and CDR2 is YYDKDF (reference sequence). This CDR3 comprises 18 residues. Written as DNA, the CDR3 is TGTGCCACCAGCAGAGGTATCAGGGGGCGCATAATCGTGTCTGAAGCTTTCTTT. Translating it yields CATSRGIRGRIIVSEAFF.

This chain links TRBV27 with TRBJ1-2; no definite D call. Germline CDR1 reads MNHEY; CDR2 reads SMNVEV (reference sequence). This CDR3 contains 13 residues. Trimming cost V 3 bases and J 2 bases, with 7 bases left between them. Here the CDR3 reads CASSFNRNYGYTF. In DNA, the CDR3 is TGTGCCAGCAGTTTCAACAGAAACTATGGCTACACCTTC.

The chain links TRBV28 to TRBJ2-1, with 10 positions matching TRBD1. The CDR3 runs to 16 residues. J gave up 1 base and V 8 bases, and 8 bases lay outside the gene matches. CDR1 is MDHEN and CDR2 is SYDVKM in the germline V gene. The CDR3 here is CASRTGTGVSYNEQFF. DNA for the CDR3: TGTGCCAGCCGTACCGGGACAGGGGTTTCCTACAATGAGCAGTTCTTC. Full variable domain (missing parts from reference TRBV28 and TRBJ2-1): DVKVTQSSRYLVKRTGEKVFLECVQDMDHENMFWYRQDPGLGLRLIYFSYDVKMKEKGDIPEGYSVSREKKERFSLILESASTNQTSMYLCASRTGTGVSYNEQFFGPGTRLTVL.

This clone was detected a few times. The genes are TRBV11-2 and TRBJ2-1; 7 bases fit TRBD2. Losses at the gene ends were 1 base for V and 1 base for J; bases not matched to a gene: 4. Per the germline V gene, CDR1 is SGHAT and CDR2 is FQNNGV. The CDR3 length is 16 residues. In DNA, the CDR3 is TGTGCCAGCAGCTTAGGTCGCGGGGGTTCCTACAATGAGCAGTTCTTC. Amino acid sequence: CASSLGRGGSYNEQFF.

This clone was observed a handful of times. The chain employs TRBV5-1 and TRBJ1-5; D not resolved. The length of the CDR3 is 15 residues. With 0 bases removed from V and 3 bases from J, the gap between germline ends came to 10 bases. The germline CDR1 and CDR2 sequences are SGHRS and YFSETQ. The DNA for the CDR3 is TGCGCCAGCAGCTTGGACCCAGGATCCAATCAGCCCCAGCATTTT. This gives the protein CASSLDPGSNQPQHF.